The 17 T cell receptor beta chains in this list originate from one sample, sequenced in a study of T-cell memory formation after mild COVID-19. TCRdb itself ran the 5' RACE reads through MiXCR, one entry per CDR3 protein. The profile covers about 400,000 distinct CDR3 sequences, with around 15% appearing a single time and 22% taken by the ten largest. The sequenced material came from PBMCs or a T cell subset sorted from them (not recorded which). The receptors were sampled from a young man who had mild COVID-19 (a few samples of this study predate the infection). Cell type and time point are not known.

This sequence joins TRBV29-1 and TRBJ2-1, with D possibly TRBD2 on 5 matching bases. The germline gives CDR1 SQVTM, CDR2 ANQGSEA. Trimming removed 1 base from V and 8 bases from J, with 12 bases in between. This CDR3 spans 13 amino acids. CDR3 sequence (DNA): TGCAGCGTTGAAGCCTTTTCCGGGGATGAGCAGTTCTTC. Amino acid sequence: CSVEAFSGDEQFF.

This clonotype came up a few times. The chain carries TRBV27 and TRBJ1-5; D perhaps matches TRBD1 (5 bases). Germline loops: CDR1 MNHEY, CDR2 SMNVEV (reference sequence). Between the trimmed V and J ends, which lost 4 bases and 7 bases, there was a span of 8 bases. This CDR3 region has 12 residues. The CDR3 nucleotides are TGTGCCAGCAGTTCGTGGGACCAGCCCCAGCATTTT. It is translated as CASSSWDQPQHF.

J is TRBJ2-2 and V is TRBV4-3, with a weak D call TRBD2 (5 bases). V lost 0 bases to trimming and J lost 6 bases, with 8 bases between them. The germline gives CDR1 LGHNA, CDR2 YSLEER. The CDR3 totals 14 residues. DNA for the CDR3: TGCGCCAGCAGCCAAGATGCCGGGGCCGGGGAGCTGTTTTTT. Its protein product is CASSQDAGAGELFF.

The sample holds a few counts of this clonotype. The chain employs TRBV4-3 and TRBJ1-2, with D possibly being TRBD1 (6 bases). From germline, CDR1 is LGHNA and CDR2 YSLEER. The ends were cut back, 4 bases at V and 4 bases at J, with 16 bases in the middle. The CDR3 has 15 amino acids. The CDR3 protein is CASSRTGPLGYGYTF. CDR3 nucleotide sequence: TGCGCCAGCAGCCGAACAGGGCCCCTAGGCTATGGCTACACCTTC.

CDR3 residues: CASSLYSGELFF. The CDR3 DNA sequence: TGTGCCAGCAGCTTATACTCCGGGGAGCTGTTTTTT. The V and J genes are TRBV7-2 and TRBJ2-2; D is uncertain. Trimming shortened V by 2 bases and J by 6 bases, and 4 bases separated the two germline ends. The CDR3 loop spans 12 amino acids. Germline values: CDR1 SGHTA, CDR2 FQGNSA.

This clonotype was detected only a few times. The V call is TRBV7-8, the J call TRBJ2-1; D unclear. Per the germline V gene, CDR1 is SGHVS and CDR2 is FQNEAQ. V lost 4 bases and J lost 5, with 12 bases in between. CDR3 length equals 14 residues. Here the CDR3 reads CASSSRHSDNEQFF. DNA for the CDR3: TGTGCCAGCAGCTCCAGGCACAGCGACAATGAGCAGTTCTTC.

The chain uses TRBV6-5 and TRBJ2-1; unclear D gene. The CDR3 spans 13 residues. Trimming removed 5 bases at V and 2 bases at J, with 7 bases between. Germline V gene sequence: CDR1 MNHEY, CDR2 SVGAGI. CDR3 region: CASSAPPYNEQFF. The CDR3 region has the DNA TGTGCCAGCAGTGCTCCCCCCTACAATGAGCAGTTCTTC.

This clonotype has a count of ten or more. CDR3 amino acids: CASSLSGRRGYTF. DNA for the CDR3: TGTGCCAGCAGCTTATCGGGCCGTCGTGGCTACACCTTC. The chain employs TRBV7-3 and TRBJ1-2; unclear D gene. Per germline, CDR1 SGHTA and CDR2 FQGTGA. V was cut by 2 bases and J by 7 bases, with 11 bases left in between. This CDR3 comprises 13 residues.

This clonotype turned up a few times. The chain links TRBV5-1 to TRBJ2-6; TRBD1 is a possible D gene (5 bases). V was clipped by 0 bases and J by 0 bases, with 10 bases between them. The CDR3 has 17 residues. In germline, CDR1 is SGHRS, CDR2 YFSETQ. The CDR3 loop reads CASSLAGLRSGANVLTF. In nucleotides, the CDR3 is TGCGCCAGCAGCTTGGCAGGGTTACGCTCTGGGGCCAACGTCCTGACTTTC.

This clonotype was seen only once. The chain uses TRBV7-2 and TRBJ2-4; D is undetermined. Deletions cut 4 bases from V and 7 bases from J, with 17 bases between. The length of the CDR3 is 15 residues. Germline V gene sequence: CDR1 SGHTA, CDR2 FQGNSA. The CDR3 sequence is CASSSPHWLNNIQYF. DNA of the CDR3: TGTGCCAGCAGCTCCCCCCACTGGCTAAACAACATTCAGTACTTC.

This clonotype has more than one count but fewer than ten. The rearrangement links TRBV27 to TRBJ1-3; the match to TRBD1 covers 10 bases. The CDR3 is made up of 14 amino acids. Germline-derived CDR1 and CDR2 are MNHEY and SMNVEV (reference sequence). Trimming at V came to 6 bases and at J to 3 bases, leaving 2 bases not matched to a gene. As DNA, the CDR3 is TGTGCCAGCAGCGACAGGGGGCTTGGAAACACCATATATTTT. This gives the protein CASSDRGLGNTIYF.

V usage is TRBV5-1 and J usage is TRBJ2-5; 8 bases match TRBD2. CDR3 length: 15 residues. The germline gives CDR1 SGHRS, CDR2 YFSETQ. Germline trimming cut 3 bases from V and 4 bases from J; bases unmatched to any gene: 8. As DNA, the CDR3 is TGCGCCAGCAGCTCGAGCGGGGCGGGGGGAGAGACCCAGTACTTC. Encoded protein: CASSSSGAGGETQYF.

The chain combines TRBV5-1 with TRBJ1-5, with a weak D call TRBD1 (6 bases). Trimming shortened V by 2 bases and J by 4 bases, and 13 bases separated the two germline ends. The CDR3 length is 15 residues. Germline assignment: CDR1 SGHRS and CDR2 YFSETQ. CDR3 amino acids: CASSFDTGYNQPQHF. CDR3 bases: TGCGCCAGCAGCTTCGATACAGGGTATAATCAGCCCCAGCATTTT. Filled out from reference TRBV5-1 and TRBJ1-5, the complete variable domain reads KAGVTQTPRYLIKTRGQQVTLSCSPISGHRSVSWYQQTPGQGLQFLFEYFSETQRNKGNFPGRFSGRQFSNSRSEMNVSTLELGDSALYLCASSFDTGYNQPQHFGDGTRLSIL.

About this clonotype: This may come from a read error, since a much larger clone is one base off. CDR3 region: CASSLGPPGETQYF. The CDR3, as DNA: TGCGCCAGCAGCTTGGGTCCCCCCGGGGAGACCCAGTACTTC. The genes are TRBV5-1 and TRBJ2-5; D unclear. This CDR3 has 14 amino acids. Trimming took 0 bases from V and 5 from J, leaving 11 bases between them. CDR1 and CDR2 from the germline V gene are SGHRS and YFSETQ.

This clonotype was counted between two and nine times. The chain's CDR3 is CASTGDGAEKLFF. For the CDR3, the DNA is TGCGCCAGCACGGGAGACGGCGCCGAAAAACTGTTTTTT. The chain joins TRBV5-1 to TRBJ1-4; no definite D call. Between the trimmed V and J ends, which lost 6 bases and 8 bases, there was a span of 14 bases. CDR1 and CDR2 from the germline V gene are SGHRS and YFSETQ. The CDR3 loop spans 13 amino acids.

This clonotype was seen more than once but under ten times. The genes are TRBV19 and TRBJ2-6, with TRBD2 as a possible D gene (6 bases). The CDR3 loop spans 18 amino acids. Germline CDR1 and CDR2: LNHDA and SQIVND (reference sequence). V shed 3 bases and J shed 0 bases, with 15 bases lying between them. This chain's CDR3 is CASSIGGIRYSGANVLTF. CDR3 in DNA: TGTGCCAGTAGTATCGGAGGGATCCGGTACTCTGGGGCCAACGTCCTGACTTTC.

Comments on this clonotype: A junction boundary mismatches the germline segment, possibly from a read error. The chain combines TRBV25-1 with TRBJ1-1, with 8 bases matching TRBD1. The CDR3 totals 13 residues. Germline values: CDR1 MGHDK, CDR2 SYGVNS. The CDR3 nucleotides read TGTGCCAGCGCCGGACAGGGAGTAACTGAAGCCTTCTTT. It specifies CASAGQGVTEAFF. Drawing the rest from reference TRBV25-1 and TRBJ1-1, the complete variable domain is EADIYQTPRYLVIGTGKKITLECSQTMGHDKMYWYQQDPGMELHLIHYSYGVNSTEKGDLSSESTVSRIRTEHFPLTLESARPSHTSQYLCASAGQGVTEAFFGQGTRLTVV.